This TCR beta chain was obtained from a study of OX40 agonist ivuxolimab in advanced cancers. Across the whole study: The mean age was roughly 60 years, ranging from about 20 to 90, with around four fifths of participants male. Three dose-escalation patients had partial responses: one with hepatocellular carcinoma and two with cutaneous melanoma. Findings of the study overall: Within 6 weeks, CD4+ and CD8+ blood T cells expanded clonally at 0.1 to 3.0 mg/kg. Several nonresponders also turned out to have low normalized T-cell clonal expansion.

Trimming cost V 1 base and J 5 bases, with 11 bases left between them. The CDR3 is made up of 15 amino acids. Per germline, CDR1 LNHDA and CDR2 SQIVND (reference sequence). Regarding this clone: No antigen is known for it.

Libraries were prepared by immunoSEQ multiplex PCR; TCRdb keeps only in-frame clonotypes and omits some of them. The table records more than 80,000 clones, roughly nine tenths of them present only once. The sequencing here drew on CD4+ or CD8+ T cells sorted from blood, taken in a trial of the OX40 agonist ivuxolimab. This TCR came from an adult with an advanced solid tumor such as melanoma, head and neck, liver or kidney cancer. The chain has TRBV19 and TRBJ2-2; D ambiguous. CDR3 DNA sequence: TGTGCCAGTAGTATAGGGCACCAGGTTACCGGGGAGCTGTTTTTT. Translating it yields CASSIGHQVTGELFF.